This T cell receptor beta chain emerged from a study of T cells in Graves' hyperthyroidism and ophthalmopathy. Researchers amplified the TCR beta CDR3 regions from RNA transcripts. The TCR CDR3 was amplified in a first-round RT-PCR using the HTBI primer set. TCRdb processed the multiplex PCR reads anew with MiXCR; each CDR3 protein has one entry. Among about 400,000 distinct CDR3 sequences, about an eighth were seen once, and the ten largest hold approximately 29%. This clonotype was seen many times. Each diagnosis drew on symptoms, thyroxine, TRAb, thyroid ultrasound and orbital computed tomography findings. CDR1 SGHRS and CDR2 YFSETQ come from the germline V gene. CDR3 length: 15 residues. The V segment lost 4 bases and the J segment 6 bases; nucleotides outside the gene matches: 13.

Sequencing was carried out using blood. The V and J genes are TRBV5-1 and TRBJ2-7, with 7 bases that match TRBD2. The origin of this receptor is a man in his forties or fifties with Graves' ophthalmopathy. The CDR3 sequence: CASSNPGLPPIEQYF. The CDR3 region has the DNA TGCGCCAGCAGCAACCCGGGACTACCCCCTATCGAGCAGTACTTC. Full variable domain (remainder filled in from reference TRBV5-1 and TRBJ2-7): KAGVTQTPRYLIKTRGQQVTLSCSPISGHRSVSWYQQTPGQGLQFLFEYFSETQRNKGNFPGRFSGRQFSNSRSEMNVSTLELGDSALYLCASSNPGLPPIEQYFGPGTRLTVT.